Presented here are 3 T cell receptor beta chains from one specimen sequenced in a study of long-term antiretroviral therapy in people with HIV. At the survey level, the v3.0 immunoSEQ assay was run. Only in-frame clones appear in the TCRdb table, and some are missing; sequencing was by immunoSEQ multiplex PCR. The sample yields approximately 27,000 clones, 90% seen once. The sample consisted of unsorted PBMCs, taken more than 5 years after starting antiretroviral therapy. The receptors were gathered from a woman in her thirties or forties with HIV.

DNA of the CDR3: TGCGCCAGCAGCCAAGACGGTAGGGGTCGCAATCAGCCCCAGCATTTT. It codes for CASSQDGRGRNQPQHF. V gene TRBV4-1 combines with J gene TRBJ1-5, with D possibly being TRBD1 (5 bases). V shed 0 bases and J shed 2 bases, with 11 bases lying between them. The CDR3 loop spans 16 amino acids. Germline values: CDR1 MGHRA, CDR2 YSYEKL.

The chain couples TRBV30 to TRBJ1-1; unclear D gene. V shed 0 bases and J shed 2 bases, with 7 bases lying between them. Per the germline V gene, CDR1 is GTSNPN and CDR2 is SVGIG (reference sequence). The CDR3 is made up of 13 amino acids. The CDR3 spells CAWSVGQNTEAFF. CDR3 nucleotides: TGTGCCTGGAGTGTAGGGCAAAACACTGAAGCTTTCTTT. Combining the CDR3 with reference TRBV30 and TRBJ1-1 gives the whole variable domain SQTIHQWPATLVQPVGSPLSLECTVEGTSNPNLYWYRQAAGRGLQLLFYSVGIGQISSEVPQNLSASRPQDRQFILSSKKLLLSDSGFYLCAWSVGQNTEAFFGQGTRLTVV.

This clone was recorded only once. The chain employs TRBV7-6 and TRBJ2-7; no clear D gene. CDR3 size: 13 residues. Trimming removed 1 base from V and 1 base from J, with 5 bases in between. CDR1 and CDR2 (germline): SGHVS, FNYEAQ. The CDR3 region is CASSLEQSYEQYF. CDR3 bases: TGTGCCAGCAGCTTAGAACAGTCCTACGAGCAGTACTTC.